The present entry profiles one T cell receptor (beta chain) with its context. TCRdb's copy holds only in-frame clones and misses some; the assay was immunoSEQ multiplex PCR. The sample lists some 80,000 clones, approximately 88% seen once, with over 8% in the top ten. This entry belongs to a study of T cell responses to AZD1222 COVID-19 vaccine. CDR1 and CDR2 (germline): SQVTM, ANQGSEA. Trimming removed 7 bases from V and 8 bases from J, with 8 bases in between. This CDR3 has 10 residues. The sequences come from peripheral blood, collected 28 days after the second dose of the MenACWY control vaccine. This TCR derives from an adult who received the MenACWY meningococcal vaccine as a control. The rearrangement joins TRBV29-1 to TRBJ1-4; D ambiguous. CDR3 coding DNA: TGCAGCGCCCAAGGGGAAAAACTGTTTTTT. This sequence encodes CSAQGEKLFF.